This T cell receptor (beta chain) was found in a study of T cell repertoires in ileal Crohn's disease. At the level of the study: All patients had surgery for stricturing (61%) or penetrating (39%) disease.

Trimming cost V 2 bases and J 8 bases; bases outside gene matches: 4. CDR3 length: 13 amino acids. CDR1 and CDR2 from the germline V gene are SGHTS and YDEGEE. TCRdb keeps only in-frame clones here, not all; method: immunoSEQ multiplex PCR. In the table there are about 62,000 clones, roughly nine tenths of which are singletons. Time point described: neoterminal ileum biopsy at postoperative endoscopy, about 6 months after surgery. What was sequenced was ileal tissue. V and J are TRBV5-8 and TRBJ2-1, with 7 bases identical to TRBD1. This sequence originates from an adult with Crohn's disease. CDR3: CASSLRGTDEQFF. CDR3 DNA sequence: TGTGCCAGCAGCTTACGTGGGACAGATGAGCAGTTCTTC.